This T cell receptor beta chain emerged from a study of regulatory T cells in long-lasting Graves disease. Researchers made TCR beta libraries by using iRepertoire HTBI primers and running Arm-PCR on CDR3 regions. A single record per CDR3 protein comes from TCRdb applying MiXCR to the multiplex PCR reads. The table records under 450,000 distinct CDR3 sequences, about an eighth of them present only once. Documented time point: newly diagnosed GD, antithyroid drugs for less than 3 months. Construction of the TCR library relied on RNA isolated from PBMCs. The patients were drawn from one endocrinology department in Xi'an, China. Trimming took 7 bases from V and 9 from J, leaving 16 bases between them. The CDR3 is made up of 13 amino acids. Germline values: CDR1 MNHNS, CDR2 SASEGT. The sample also formed part of further work on T cells in Graves' hyperthyroidism and ophthalmopathy. As that report states: Peripheral blood also featured most of the thyroid clonotypes expanded above 0.001.

V and J are TRBV6-1 and TRBJ2-1; D may match TRBD1 or TRBD2 (5 bases each). Sequenced material: peripheral blood mononuclear cells (PBMCs), taken at new diagnosis, from a patient treated with antithyroid drugs. The sequence came from a woman aged 18-30 years with Graves disease. CDR3 in amino acids: CASTTGPTGEQFF. In nucleotides, the CDR3 is TGTGCCAGCACCACGGGACCGACCGGTGAGCAGTTCTTC.